The 11 T cell receptor beta chains below all came from one sample that was sequenced in a study of T cells in Graves' hyperthyroidism and ophthalmopathy. RNA transcripts served as the template for amplifying TCR beta CDR3 regions. The primer set for the first-round RT-PCR of the TCR CDR3 was HTBI. TCRdb called the multiplex PCR reads again in MiXCR, with one record for every CDR3 protein. The sample holds about 420,000 distinct CDR3 sequences, approximately 14% seen once. The sequenced sample was blood. Receptor source: a woman between 18 and 29 years old with Graves' hyperthyroidism.

This clonotype was picked up many times. This chain links TRBV20-1 with TRBJ2-1; possible D gene TRBD2, 5 bases. The V gene lost 3 bases and the J gene lost 6 bases, with 12 bases spanning the gap. Germline-derived CDR1 and CDR2 are DFQATT and SNEGSKA (reference sequence). The CDR3 length is 13 residues. The CDR3: CSASGGNGNEQFF. Written as DNA, the CDR3 is TGCAGTGCTAGCGGAGGAAACGGCAATGAGCAGTTCTTC.

This clonotype was picked up many times. The rearrangement links TRBV11-2 to TRBJ2-3; D may match TRBD1 or TRBD2 (5 bases each). V lost 4 bases to trimming and J lost 10 bases, with 21 bases between them. CDR3 length: 15 residues. The germline V gene has CDR1 SGHAT and CDR2 FQNNGV. CDR3 sequence (DNA): TGTGCCAGCAGCTACGGGACGCAGATTAGATTTCCGCAGTATTTT. As protein: CASSYGTQIRFPQYF.

This clonotype was counted only a few times. The chain is built from TRBV27 and TRBJ2-3, with TRBD2 matching 9 bases. Germline CDR1 MNHEY, CDR2 SMNVEV (reference sequence). The CDR3 runs 16 residues. V lost 4 bases, J lost 2 bases, and 7 bases stayed unmatched. CDR3 nucleotide sequence: TGTGCCAGCAGTTATGGTAGCGGGGGACTCACAGATACGCAGTATTTT. This gives the protein CASSYGSGGLTDTQYF.

J is TRBJ2-7 and V is TRBV6-1; D possibly corresponds to TRBD2 (5 bases). V lost 5 bases to trimming and J lost 3 bases, with 20 bases between them. The V gene's germline CDR1 is MNHNS and CDR2 SASEGT. CDR3 size: 16 residues. This CDR3 is CASSKPSIRGIYEQYF. The CDR3 nucleotides read TGTGCCAGCAGTAAGCCCTCGATTCGGGGTATCTACGAGCAGTACTTC.

This clonotype was picked up many times. The chain couples TRBV29-1 to TRBJ1-2; D not resolved. The CDR3 extends over 12 amino acids. V was pared by 0 bases and J by 5 bases, with 7 bases between. Germline V gene data show CDR1 as SQVTM and CDR2 as ANQGSEA. The CDR3 region is CSVEDRFYGYTF. The CDR3 DNA follows: TGCAGCGTTGAAGACAGGTTTTATGGCTACACCTTC.

This clonotype came up many times. The rearrangement joins TRBV5-6 to TRBJ2-7; 9 bases are a match to TRBD1. This CDR3 comprises 16 residues. CDR1 is SGHDT and CDR2 is YYEEEE in the germline V gene. With V trimmed by 3 bases and J by 7 bases, 14 bases remained unmatched. The CDR3 is CASSSTAGTGSWEQYF. CDR3 sequence (DNA): TGTGCCAGCAGCTCCACTGCCGGGACAGGGTCGTGGGAGCAGTACTTC.

This clonotype was seen at least ten times. The J gene is TRBJ2-7, the V gene TRBV5-1, with D maybe TRBD2 (6 bases). This CDR3 has 15 residues. Germline CDR1 and CDR2: SGHRS and YFSETQ. V was clipped by 0 bases and J by 6 bases, with 16 bases between them. DNA for the CDR3: TGCGCCAGCAGCTTGGCGGTGGGAGGATTAGGCGAGCAGTACTTC. It translates to CASSLAVGGLGEQYF.

This clonotype has ten or more counts. The CDR3 sequence: CASSLGGGAGSYEQYF. The CDR3 DNA is TGCGCCAGCAGCTTGGGAGGGGGCGCGGGTTCCTACGAGCAGTACTTC. This sequence joins TRBV5-1 and TRBJ2-7; 7 bases line up with TRBD1. This CDR3 comprises 16 residues. Trimming removed 0 bases from V and 1 base from J; junction bases left unmatched: 7. In germline, CDR1 is SGHRS, CDR2 YFSETQ.

V is TRBV20-1 and J is TRBJ2-3; D remains ambiguous. This CDR3 comprises 14 residues. The V end was cut by 3 bases, the J end by 0 bases, with 10 bases between. Germline V gene sequence: CDR1 DFQATT, CDR2 SNEGSKA (reference sequence). The CDR3: CSASVGFSTDTQYF. The CDR3 DNA sequence: TGCAGTGCTAGTGTGGGGTTTAGCACAGATACGCAGTATTTT.

This clonotype was seen repeatedly, ten times or more. The chain carries TRBV6-2 or TRBV6-3 and TRBJ2-3, with 12 bases fitting TRBD2. The trim removed 6 bases at V and 2 bases at J, leaving 12 bases unmatched. The CDR3 contains 18 residues. CDR1 is MNHEY and CDR2 is SVGEGT in the germline V gene. This chain's CDR3 is CASSRGPTSGGLTDTQYF. DNA for the CDR3: TGTGCCAGCAGCCGCGGGCCAACTAGCGGGGGGCTCACAGATACGCAGTATTTT.

This clonotype was seen repeatedly, ten times or more. This sequence joins TRBV2 and TRBJ2-2, with 9 positions matching TRBD2. This CDR3 has 14 amino acids. The germline CDR1 and CDR2 sequences are SNHLY and FYNNEI. The V segment lost 5 bases and the J segment 5 bases; nucleotides outside the gene matches: 3. This chain's CDR3 is CASSLAGVTGELFF. CDR3 DNA: TGTGCCAGCAGTTTAGCGGGGGTAACCGGGGAGCTGTTTTTT.